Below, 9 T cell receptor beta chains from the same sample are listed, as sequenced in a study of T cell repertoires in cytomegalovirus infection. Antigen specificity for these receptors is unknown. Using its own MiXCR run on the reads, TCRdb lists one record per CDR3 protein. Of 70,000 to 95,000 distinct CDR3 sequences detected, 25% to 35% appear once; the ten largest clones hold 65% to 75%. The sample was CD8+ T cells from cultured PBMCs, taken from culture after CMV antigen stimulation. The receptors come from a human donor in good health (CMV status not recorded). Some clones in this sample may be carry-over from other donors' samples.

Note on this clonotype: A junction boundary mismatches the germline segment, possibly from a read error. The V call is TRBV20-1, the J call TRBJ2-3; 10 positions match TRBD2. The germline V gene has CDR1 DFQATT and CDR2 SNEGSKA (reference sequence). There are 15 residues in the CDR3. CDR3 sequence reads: CNATLAGATRDTQYF. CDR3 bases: TGCAATGCTACTCTAGCGGGGGCCACCCGCGATACGCAGTATTTT.

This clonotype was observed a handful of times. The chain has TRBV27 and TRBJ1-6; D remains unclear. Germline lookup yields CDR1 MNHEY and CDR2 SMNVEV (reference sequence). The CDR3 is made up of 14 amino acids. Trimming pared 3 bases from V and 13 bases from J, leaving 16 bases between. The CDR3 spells CASSLNSRNMPLHF. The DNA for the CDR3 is TGTGCCAGCAGTTTGAATTCTCGCAATATGCCCCTCCACTTT.

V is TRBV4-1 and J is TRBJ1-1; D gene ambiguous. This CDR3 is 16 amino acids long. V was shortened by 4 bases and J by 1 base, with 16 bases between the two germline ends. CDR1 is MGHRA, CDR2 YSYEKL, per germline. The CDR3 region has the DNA TGCGCCAGCAGCCGATCCACAATGGGGAGGAACACTGAAGCTTTCTTT. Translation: CASSRSTMGRNTEAFF.

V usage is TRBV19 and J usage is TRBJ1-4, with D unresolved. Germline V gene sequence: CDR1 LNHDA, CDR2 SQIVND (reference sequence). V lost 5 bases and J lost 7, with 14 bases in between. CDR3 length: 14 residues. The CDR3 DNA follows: TGTGCCAGTAGTGCGGACGACTTAGGTGAAAAACTGTTTTTT. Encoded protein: CASSADDLGEKLFF.

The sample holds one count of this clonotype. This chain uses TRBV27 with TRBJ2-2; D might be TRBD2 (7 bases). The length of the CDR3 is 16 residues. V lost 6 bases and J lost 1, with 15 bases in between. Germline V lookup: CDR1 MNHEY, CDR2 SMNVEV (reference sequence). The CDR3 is CASSTLGGGNTGELFF. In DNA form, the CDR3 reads TGTGCCAGCAGCACCTTAGGGGGGGGGAACACCGGGGAGCTGTTTTTT.

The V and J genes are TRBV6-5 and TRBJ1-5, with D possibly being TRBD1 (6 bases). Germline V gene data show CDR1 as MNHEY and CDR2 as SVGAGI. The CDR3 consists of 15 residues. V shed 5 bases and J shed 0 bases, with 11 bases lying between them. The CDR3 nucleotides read TGTGCCAGCAGTGCAGACAGGTTTAGCAATCAGCCCCAGCATTTT. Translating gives CASSADRFSNQPQHF.

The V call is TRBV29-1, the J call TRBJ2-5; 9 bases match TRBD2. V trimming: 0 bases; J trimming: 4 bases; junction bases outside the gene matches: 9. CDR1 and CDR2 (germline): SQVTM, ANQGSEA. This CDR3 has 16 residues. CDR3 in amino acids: CSVEDERAGGGETQYF. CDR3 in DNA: TGCAGCGTTGAAGATGAGAGGGCGGGGGGGGGAGAGACCCAGTACTTC. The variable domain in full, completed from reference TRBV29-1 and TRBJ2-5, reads SAVISQKPSRDICQRGTSLTIQCQVDSQVTMMFWYRQQPGQSLTLIATANQGSEATYESGFVIDKFPISRPNLTFSTLTVSNMSPEDSSIYLCSVEDERAGGGETQYFGPGTRLLVL.

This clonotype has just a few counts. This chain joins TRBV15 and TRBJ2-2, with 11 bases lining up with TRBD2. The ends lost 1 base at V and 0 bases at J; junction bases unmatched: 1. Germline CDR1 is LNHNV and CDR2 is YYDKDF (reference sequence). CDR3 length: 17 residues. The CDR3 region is CATSRGLAGTNTGELFF. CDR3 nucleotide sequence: TGTGCCACCAGCAGAGGACTAGCGGGGACGAACACCGGGGAGCTGTTTTTT. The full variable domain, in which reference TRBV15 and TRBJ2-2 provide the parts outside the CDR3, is DAMVIQNPRYQVTQFGKPVTLSCSQTLNHNVMYWYQQKSSQAPKLLFHYYDKDFNNEADTPDNFQSRRPNTSFCFLDIRSPGLGDTAMYLCATSRGLAGTNTGELFFGEGSRLTVL.

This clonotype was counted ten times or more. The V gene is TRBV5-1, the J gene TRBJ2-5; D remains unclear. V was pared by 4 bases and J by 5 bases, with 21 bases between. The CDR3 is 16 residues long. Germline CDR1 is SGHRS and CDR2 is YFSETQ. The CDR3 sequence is CASSSWPGPGRETQYF. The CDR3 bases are TGCGCCAGCAGCAGCTGGCCGGGCCCGGGCAGGGAGACCCAGTACTTC.